This T cell receptor (beta chain) was retrieved from a study of blood T cell repertoires in COVID-19. Some clones are missing from TCRdb's copy, which holds only in-frame ones; the method was immunoSEQ multiplex PCR. The table lists 200,000 to 300,000 clones, more than 75% of them singletons. This clone was observed a single time. The CDR3 consists of 17 residues. Germline assignment: CDR1 SGHVS and CDR2 FQNEAQ. Germline trimming cut 6 bases from V and 0 bases from J; bases unmatched to any gene: 11. The receptor was isolated from a woman aged 60-70 years with COVID-19, enrolled during active disease. Input material: peripheral blood. V and J are TRBV7-8 and TRBJ2-1, with 7 nucleotides matching TRBD2. The CDR3 DNA is TGTGCCAGCAGAGGGACTACCCGATCGAGCTCCTACAATGAGCAGTTCTTC. Translating it yields CASRGTTRSSSYNEQFF. The variable domain in full, with the rest retrieved from reference TRBV7-8 and TRBJ2-1, is GAGVSQSPRYKVAKRGQDVALRCDPISGHVSLFWYQQALGQGPEFLTYFQNEAQLDKSGLPSDRFFAERPEGSVSTLKIQRTQQEDSAVYLCASRGTTRSSSYNEQFFGPGTRLTVL.